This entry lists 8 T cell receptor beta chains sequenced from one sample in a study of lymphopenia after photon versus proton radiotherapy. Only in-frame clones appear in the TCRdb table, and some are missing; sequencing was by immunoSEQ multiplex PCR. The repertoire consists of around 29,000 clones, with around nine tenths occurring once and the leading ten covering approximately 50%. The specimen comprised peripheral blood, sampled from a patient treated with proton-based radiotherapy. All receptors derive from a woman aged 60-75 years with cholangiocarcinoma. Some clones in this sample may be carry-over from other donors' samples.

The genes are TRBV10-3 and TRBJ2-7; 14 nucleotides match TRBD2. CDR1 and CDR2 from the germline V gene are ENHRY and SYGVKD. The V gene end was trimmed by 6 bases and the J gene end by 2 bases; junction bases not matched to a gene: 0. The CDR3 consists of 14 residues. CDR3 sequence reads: CAIRGLAGAYEQYF. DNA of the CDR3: TGTGCCATCAGGGGACTAGCGGGAGCCTACGAGCAGTACTTC.

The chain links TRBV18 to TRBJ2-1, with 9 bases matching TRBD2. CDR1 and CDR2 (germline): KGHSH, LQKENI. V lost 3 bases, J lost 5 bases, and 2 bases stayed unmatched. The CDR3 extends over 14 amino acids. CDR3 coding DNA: TGTGCCAGCTCACCCTGGACTAGCGACAATGAGCAGTTCTTC. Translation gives CASSPWTSDNEQFF.

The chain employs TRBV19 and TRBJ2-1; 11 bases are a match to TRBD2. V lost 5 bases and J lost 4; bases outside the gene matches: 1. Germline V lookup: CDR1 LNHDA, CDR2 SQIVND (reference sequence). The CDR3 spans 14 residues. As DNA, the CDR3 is TGTGCCAGTAGTTCTAGCGGGAGGTACAATGAGCAGTTCTTC. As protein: CASSSSGRYNEQFF.

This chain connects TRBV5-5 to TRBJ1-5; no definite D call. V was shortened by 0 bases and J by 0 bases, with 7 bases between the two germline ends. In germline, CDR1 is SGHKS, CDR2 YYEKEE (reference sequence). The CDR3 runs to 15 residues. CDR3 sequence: CASSLGLLSNQPQHF. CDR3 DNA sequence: TGTGCCAGCAGCTTGGGTCTCCTTAGCAATCAGCCCCAGCATTTT.

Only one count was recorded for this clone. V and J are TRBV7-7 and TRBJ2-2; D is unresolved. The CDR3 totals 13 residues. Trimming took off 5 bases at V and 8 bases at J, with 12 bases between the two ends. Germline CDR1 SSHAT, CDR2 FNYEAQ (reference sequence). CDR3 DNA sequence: TGTGCCAGCAGCCCCGGTAATGCGGGGGAGCTGTTTTTT. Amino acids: CASSPGNAGELFF. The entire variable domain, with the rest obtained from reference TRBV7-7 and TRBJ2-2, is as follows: GAGVSQSPRYKVTKRGQDVTLRCDPISSHATLYWYQQALGQGPEFLTYFNYEAQPDKSGLPSDRFSAERPEGSISTLTIQRTEQRDSAMYRCASSPGNAGELFFGEGSRLTVL.

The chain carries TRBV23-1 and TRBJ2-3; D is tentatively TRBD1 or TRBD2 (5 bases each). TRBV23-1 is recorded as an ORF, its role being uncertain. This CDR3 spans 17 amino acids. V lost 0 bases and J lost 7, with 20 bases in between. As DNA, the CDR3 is TGCGCCAGCAGTCAATCGAAGGGACCAGTCGGGTTACATACGCAGTATTTT. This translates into CASSQSKGPVGLHTQYF.

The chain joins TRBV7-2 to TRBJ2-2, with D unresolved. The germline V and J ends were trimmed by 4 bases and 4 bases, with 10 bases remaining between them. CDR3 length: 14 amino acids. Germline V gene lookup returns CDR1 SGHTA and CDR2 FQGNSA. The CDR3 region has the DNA TGTGCCAGCAGCTGGATTGTAGGCACCGGGGAGCTGTTTTTT. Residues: CASSWIVGTGELFF.

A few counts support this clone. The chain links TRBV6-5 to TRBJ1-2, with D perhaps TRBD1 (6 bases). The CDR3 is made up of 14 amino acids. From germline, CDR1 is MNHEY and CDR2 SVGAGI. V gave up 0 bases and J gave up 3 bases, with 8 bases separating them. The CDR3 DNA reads TGTGCCAGCAGTTACTCCACAGGGTACTATGGCTACACCTTC. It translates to CASSYSTGYYGYTF.